Detailed here is one T cell receptor beta chain. Its matching antigen is unknown. This specimen comes from a study of early stage breast cancer tumors. Findings and limits, study-wide: Compared with adjacent normal breast tissue, tumors showed 2 to 2.5-fold greater T cell density and higher clonality. Chain pairing and CD4, CD8 or FOXP3 expression were not captured. Most shared enriched TCRB sequences were commonly generated ones.

CDR1 is ENHRY and CDR2 is SYGVKD in the germline V gene. The CDR3 runs 16 residues. The trim removed 3 bases at V and 3 bases at J, leaving 8 bases unmatched. Clones were sequenced by immunoSEQ multiplex PCR, and TCRdb holds only the in-frame ones, with some missing. Of about 21,000 clones listed, about 76% were seen once; the top ten hold roughly a quarter. Material for sequencing was blood. This chain joins TRBV10-3 and TRBJ1-1, with 9 bases that match TRBD1. The source of this sequence is a person in their sixties with breast cancer. CDR3 nucleotides: TGTGCCATCAGTGACCCGACAGGGGGTAAGGACACTGAAGCTTTCTTT. Translating it yields CAISDPTGGKDTEAFF.